These 27 T cell receptor beta chains originate from one sample sequenced in a study of blood T cells in healthy people across ages. Next came a second PCR, run for about 7 to 12 cycles, which used a sample-barcoded 5' primer along with a J-beta primer mix. TCRdb fed the 5' RACE reads into MiXCR, producing one record per CDR3 protein. The sample has around 1,800,000 distinct CDR3 sequences, 39% seen once. Material for sequencing was blood. All receptors come from a human donor in good health.

This clonotype was found a few times. The CDR3 DNA is TGCAGCGTTGAAGGGTCCGGGGAGCTGTTTTTT. Protein: CSVEGSGELFF. The genes are TRBV29-1 and TRBJ2-2; D remains unclear. The CDR3 runs to 11 residues. Germline V lookup: CDR1 SQVTM, CDR2 ANQGSEA. The V and J ends lost 1 base and 6 bases respectively, with 3 bases between them.

This clonotype occurred a few times. The chain couples TRBV20-1 to TRBJ2-3; either TRBD1 or TRBD2 may fit D (5 bases each). This CDR3 spans 16 amino acids. V gave up 3 bases and J gave up 0 bases, with 16 bases separating them. Germline-derived CDR1 and CDR2 are DFQATT and SNEGSKA (reference sequence). The CDR3 coding sequence is TGCAGTGCTAGTCCCGGGACCTTTTCCAGCACAGATACGCAGTATTTT. Translating it yields CSASPGTFSSTDTQYF.

V gene TRBV7-8 combines with J gene TRBJ2-1; 7 positions match TRBD2. Germline assignment: CDR1 SGHVS and CDR2 FQNEAQ. The trim removed 1 base at V and 8 bases at J, leaving 8 bases unmatched. The CDR3 has 15 amino acids. This chain's CDR3 is CASSLEGTGGDEQFF. The CDR3 DNA is TGTGCCAGCAGCTTAGAGGGGACGGGGGGTGATGAGCAGTTCTTC. Filled out from reference TRBV7-8 and TRBJ2-1, the complete variable domain reads GAGVSQSPRYKVAKRGQDVALRCDPISGHVSLFWYQQALGQGPEFLTYFQNEAQLDKSGLPSDRFFAERPEGSVSTLKIQRTQQEDSAVYLCASSLEGTGGDEQFFGPGTRLTVL.

The sample holds many counts of this clonotype. J is TRBJ1-4 and V is TRBV29-1, with unresolved D. V lost 6 bases and J 8 bases, leaving 16 bases between the germline ends. The length of the CDR3 is 13 residues. Germline CDR1 reads SQVTM; CDR2 reads ANQGSEA. The CDR3 region has the DNA TGCAGCGTCCACACGCCGGGCGGGGAAAAACTGTTTTTT. Amino acids: CSVHTPGGEKLFF. The variable domain in full, with the rest retrieved from reference TRBV29-1 and TRBJ1-4, is SAVISQKPSRDICQRGTSLTIQCQVDSQVTMMFWYRQQPGQSLTLIATANQGSEATYESGFVIDKFPISRPNLTFSTLTVSNMSPEDSSIYLCSVHTPGGEKLFFGSGTQLSVL.

This clonotype was counted a few times. The chain has TRBV9 and TRBJ2-7; D gene uncertain. TRBJ2-5 explains the end of the DNA better; the J call may be wrong. Germline V CDR1 and CDR2: SGDLS, YYNGEE. The CDR3 extends over 13 amino acids. The CDR3 nucleotides are TGTGCCAGCAGCGTAGACGCACGAGCGACCCAGTACTTC. Translation gives CASSVDARATQYF.

In its sample, this clonotype was seen a few times. J is TRBJ1-3 and V is TRBV7-2; D uncertain. Per germline, CDR1 SGHTA and CDR2 FQGNSA. This CDR3 is built from 13 residues. Trimming left V 5 bases short and J 4 bases short, with 9 bases between. The CDR3 DNA reads TGTGCCAGCAGCCAGGAAGTGGGAAACACCATATATTTT. Encoded protein: CASSQEVGNTIYF.

This clonotype was seen a few times. The rearrangement joins TRBV6-4 to TRBJ2-6; D is possibly TRBD2 (6 bases). The V gene's germline CDR1 is MRHNA and CDR2 SNTAGT. The CDR3 consists of 16 residues. Trimming cost V 0 bases and J 4 bases, with 10 bases left between them. Here the CDR3 DNA reads TGTGCCAGCAGTGACTCCGCGGGGTCAGGGGCCAACGTCCTGACTTTC. Its translation is CASSDSAGSGANVLTF.

This clonotype was counted between two and nine times. One end of the junction varies from germline; a read error may be responsible. The rearrangement links TRBV6-2 or TRBV6-3 to TRBJ2-1, with D maybe TRBD2 (6 bases). Germline lookup yields CDR1 MNHEY and CDR2 SVGEGT. The CDR3 extends over 14 amino acids. This CDR3 reads CASSSPGLVNGQFF. DNA for the CDR3: TGTGCCAGCAGTTCCCCGGGACTGGTCAATGGGCAGTTCTTC.

The genes are TRBV6-2 or TRBV6-3 and TRBJ2-1, with D hard to call. CDR1 is MNHEY, CDR2 SVGEGT, per germline. The V end was cut by 8 bases, the J end by 8 bases, with 10 bases between. This CDR3 is built from 11 residues. For the CDR3, the DNA is TGTGCCAGCTCGGATAGATATGAGCAGTTCTTC. Translating gives CASSDRYEQFF.

The CDR3 spells CASSSHLGYEQYF. The CDR3 region has the DNA TGTGCCAGCAGCTCCCACCTGGGGTACGAGCAGTACTTC. This chain connects TRBV7-2 to TRBJ2-7, with D unresolved. The CDR3 sequence is 13 residues long. V lost 4 bases and J lost 4, with 11 bases in between. Germline V gene lookup returns CDR1 SGHTA and CDR2 FQGNSA.

The CDR3: CASSSQGIITEAFF. The CDR3 nucleotides read TGTGCCAGCAGCTCCCAGGGGATCATCACTGAAGCTTTCTTT. V and J are TRBV7-2 and TRBJ1-1; D is possibly TRBD1 (6 bases). Trimming shortened V by 4 bases and J by 4 bases, and 13 bases separated the two germline ends. This CDR3 contains 14 residues. Germline CDR1 is SGHTA and CDR2 is FQGNSA.

On this clonotype itself: Germline is not matched at one junction end, which may reflect a read error. The rearrangement links TRBV24-1 to TRBJ2-3; 7 positions agree with TRBD2. CDR1 is KGHDR, CDR2 SFDVKD, per germline. The CDR3 totals 16 residues. The CDR3: CATSGLGGRSTDTQYF. The CDR3, as DNA: TGTGCCACCAGTGGTTTGGGCGGGAGAAGCACAGATACGCAGTATTTT.

The CDR3 DNA follows: TGTGCCAGCAGTGACTCGGAGGAGAACACTGAAGCTTTCTTT. Residues: CASSDSEENTEAFF. This chain connects TRBV6-4 to TRBJ1-1; no firm D call. Per germline, CDR1 MRHNA and CDR2 SNTAGT. The CDR3 spans 14 residues. V lost 0 bases, J lost 1 base, and 6 bases lay in between.

This clonotype came up a few times. CDR3 loop: CASSPLGTDYEQYF. CDR3 DNA: TGTGCCAGCAGTCCCCTCGGGACAGATTACGAGCAGTACTTC. This chain uses TRBV12-3 or TRBV12-4 with TRBJ2-7; TRBD1 matches 7 bases. V shed 5 bases and J 4 bases; nucleotides not matched to a gene: 8. The CDR3 totals 14 residues.

The table lists this clonotype with many counts. The V call is TRBV6-5, the J call TRBJ2-3, with TRBD2 identical over 11 bases. The germline CDR1 and CDR2 sequences are MNHEY and SVGAGI. The CDR3 length is 16 residues. V lost 0 bases and J lost 3; bases outside the gene matches: 2. The CDR3 sequence is CASSYSLAGGTDTQYF. Here the CDR3 DNA reads TGTGCCAGCAGTTACTCTCTAGCGGGGGGAACAGATACGCAGTATTTT.

Regarding this clonotype: Its ends do not fully match the called genes, so a read error is possible. The V and J genes are TRBV27 and TRBJ2-3; D is tentatively TRBD1 or TRBD2 (5 bases each). From germline, CDR1 is MNHEY and CDR2 SMNVEV (reference sequence). The CDR3 is 14 amino acids. The CDR3, as DNA: TGCGCCAGCAGTCTTATGTGGGGGACAGATACGCAGTATTTT. The encoded protein is CASSLMWGTDTQYF.

This clonotype showed up just a few times. The V and J genes are TRBV6-2 or TRBV6-3 and TRBJ1-1, with 8 bases that match TRBD1. With V trimmed by 2 bases and J by 3 bases, 11 bases remained unmatched. This CDR3 region has 17 residues. The germline gives CDR1 MNHEY, CDR2 SVGEGT. This CDR3 reads CASSYLLGQGGYTEAFF. The CDR3 bases are TGTGCCAGCAGTTACCTCCTAGGACAGGGCGGATACACTGAAGCTTTCTTT.

The genes are TRBV15 and TRBJ1-5; 8 bases map to TRBD1. This CDR3 has 17 residues. Germline assignment: CDR1 LNHNV and CDR2 YYDKDF (reference sequence). The J segment lost 11 bases and the V segment lost 3 bases, leaving 18 bases of the junction unmatched. CDR3 nucleotide sequence: TGTGCCACCAGCAGGGCACTACCGGGACAGGTAGAATCGGCCCAGCATTTT. This gives the protein CATSRALPGQVESAQHF.

V and J are TRBV7-2 and TRBJ2-5, with D hard to call. Per the germline V gene, CDR1 is SGHTA and CDR2 is FQGNSA. This CDR3 comprises 15 residues. Trimming pared 1 base from V and 4 bases from J, leaving 13 bases between. CDR3 sequence (DNA): TGTGCCAGCAGCTTAGGGGGAAAGTGGTCAGAGACCCAGTACTTC. Translation: CASSLGGKWSETQYF.

This chain connects TRBV24-1 to TRBJ2-5; D is unresolved. Germline V gives CDR1 KGHDR, CDR2 SFDVKD. The CDR3 loop spans 16 amino acids. V lost 3 bases and J 7 bases, leaving 20 bases between the germline ends. The CDR3 protein is CATSDPGPAALGTQYF. Here the CDR3 DNA reads TGTGCCACCAGTGATCCCGGACCAGCCGCGCTAGGGACCCAGTACTTC.

This clonotype has more than one count but fewer than ten. V usage is TRBV20-1 and J usage is TRBJ2-7; weak D call: TRBD2 (7 bases). V lost 5 bases and J lost 4, with 21 bases in between. The CDR3 runs to 15 residues. Germline values: CDR1 DFQATT, CDR2 SNEGSKA (reference sequence). As DNA, the CDR3 is TGCAGTGCTCAAACCCCACAGGGAGGGTTGTACGAGCAGTACTTC. Translating gives CSAQTPQGGLYEQYF.

The J gene is TRBJ1-2, the V gene TRBV12-3 or TRBV12-4; 9 positions agree with TRBD1. Germline trimming cut 7 bases from V and 8 bases from J; bases unmatched to any gene: 8. The CDR3 totals 13 residues. The CDR3 spells CASTTGGTMGYTF. The CDR3 DNA sequence: TGTGCCAGCACCACAGGGGGCACCATGGGCTACACCTTC.

In this sample, this clonotype turned up once. V usage is TRBV15 and J usage is TRBJ2-1; TRBD1 is a possible D gene (5 bases). The J call may be mistaken, given a closer DNA end match to TRBJ2-7. In germline, CDR1 is LNHNV, CDR2 YYDKDF (reference sequence). There are 16 residues in the CDR3. The chain's CDR3 is CATSPSRAVPTYEQYF. The CDR3 DNA is TGTGCCACCAGCCCCTCCAGGGCAGTCCCAACCTACGAGCAGTACTTC.

This clonotype has ten or more counts. This rearrangement joins TRBV10-3 to TRBJ1-5; D not resolved. Trimming left V 5 bases short and J 4 bases short, with 9 bases between. From germline, CDR1 is ENHRY and CDR2 SYGVKD. This CDR3 has 13 amino acids. The CDR3 reads CAISIDPNQPQHF. The CDR3 DNA reads as TGTGCCATCAGTATAGACCCTAATCAGCCCCAGCATTTT.

V gene TRBV7-8 combines with J gene TRBJ2-1; D is perhaps TRBD2 (6 bases). V was clipped by 2 bases and J by 6 bases, with 11 bases between them. The CDR3 loop spans 14 amino acids. Germline CDR1 and CDR2: SGHVS and FQNEAQ. CDR3 nucleotides: TGTGCCAGCAGCTTAACTCACGGGGGCAATGAGCAGTTCTTC. This translates into CASSLTHGGNEQFF.

This clonotype was picked up one time. This chain connects TRBV7-9 to TRBJ1-1; a possible D gene is TRBD1 (6 bases). Germline-derived CDR1 and CDR2 are SEHNR and FQNEAQ (reference sequence). The V and J ends lost 6 bases and 5 bases respectively, with 16 bases between them. The CDR3 consists of 14 residues. In nucleotides, the CDR3 is TGTGCCAGCAGTCCAGGGGAAATTGAAACTGAAGCTTTCTTT. Translating it yields CASSPGEIETEAFF.

J is TRBJ2-3 and V is TRBV9, with 7 positions matching TRBD2. The ends lost 2 bases at V and 3 bases at J; junction bases unmatched: 12. This CDR3 has 17 amino acids. Germline V lookup: CDR1 SGDLS, CDR2 YYNGEE. CDR3 in DNA: TGTGCCAGCAGCGTCTCGGACTTGGGGGAGGGGACAGATACGCAGTATTTT. Residues: CASSVSDLGEGTDTQYF.